The 20 T cell receptor beta chains below all came from one sample that was sequenced in a study of cytomegalovirus exposure and HLA in healthy donors. Method: immunoSEQ multiplex PCR; TCRdb's copy keeps in-frame clones and lacks some. The sample contains about 160,000 clones, around 82% of which appear only once. Source material: PBMCs. The source of these receptors is a man aged 25 to 40 in good health and CMV-seropositive.

This sequence joins TRBV28 and TRBJ2-3, with no clear D. The CDR3 loop spans 11 amino acids. Trimming stripped 4 bases from V and 6 bases from J, with 5 bases between. The germline CDR1 and CDR2 sequences are MDHEN and SYDVKM. The CDR3 here is CASSSPDTQYF. The DNA for the CDR3 is TGTGCCAGCAGTTCCCCGGATACGCAGTATTTT. Supplemented by reference TRBV28 and TRBJ2-3, the full variable domain reads DVKVTQSSRYLVKRTGEKVFLECVQDMDHENMFWYRQDPGLGLRLIYFSYDVKMKEKGDIPEGYSVSREKKERFSLILESASTNQTSMYLCASSSPDTQYFGPGTRLTVL.

The chain recombines TRBV6-5 with TRBJ2-2, with TRBD1 as a possible D gene (6 bases). Germline CDR1 and CDR2: MNHEY and SVGAGI. The V end lost 10 bases, the J end lost 1 base, and 16 bases lay between the germline ends. This CDR3 comprises 15 residues. CDR3 loop: CATLQGRVNTGELFF. Written as DNA, the CDR3 is TGTGCCACCTTACAGGGCAGGGTGAACACCGGGGAGCTGTTTTTT.

The J gene is TRBJ1-2, the V gene TRBV6-5, with TRBD1 matching over 7 bases. Germline loops: CDR1 MNHEY, CDR2 SVGAGI. The CDR3 runs 14 residues. V lost 10 bases, J lost 3 bases, and 11 bases stayed unmatched. CDR3 sequence (DNA): TGTGCCACGCGCCCCGACAGGGAGGACTATGGCTACACCTTC. Encoded protein: CATRPDREDYGYTF.

This chain uses TRBV28 with TRBJ1-5; weak D call: TRBD1 (5 bases). CDR3 length: 14 residues. V gave up 6 bases and J gave up 5 bases, with 14 bases separating them. CDR1 is MDHEN, CDR2 SYDVKM, per germline. The CDR3 coding sequence is TGTGCCAGCAGCCCTCCGGACACACATCAGCCCCAGCATTTT. Amino acids: CASSPPDTHQPQHF.

The genes are TRBV6-6 and TRBJ2-7; TRBD1 matches at 10 bases. Trimming at V came to 6 bases and at J to 2 bases, leaving 7 bases not matched to a gene. This CDR3 is 15 amino acids long. Germline V lookup: CDR1 MNHNY, CDR2 SVGAGI (reference sequence). The CDR3 DNA sequence: TGTGCCAGCAGCGTGGGACAGGGGTTACCCTACGAGCAGTACTTC. This encodes CASSVGQGLPYEQYF.

This chain links TRBV9 with TRBJ2-3; 10 nucleotides agree with TRBD2. CDR3 length: 16 residues. V lost 1 base to trimming and J lost 2 bases; unmatched junction nucleotides: 4. CDR1 is SGDLS and CDR2 is YYNGEE in the germline V gene. The CDR3 coding sequence is TGTGCCAGCAGCGTAATCGGACTAGCGGTCACAGATACGCAGTATTTT. Its translation: CASSVIGLAVTDTQYF.

The chain couples TRBV11-2 to TRBJ1-2; 9 bases match TRBD1. The CDR3 runs to 14 residues. CDR1 is SGHAT and CDR2 is FQNNGV in the germline V gene. The V and J ends lost 6 bases and 2 bases, in that order; junction bases with no gene match: 4. The CDR3 loop reads CASRSDRGNYGYTF. CDR3 DNA: TGTGCCAGCAGGTCGGACAGGGGAAACTATGGCTACACCTTC.

V usage is TRBV5-4 and J usage is TRBJ2-5; 9 nucleotides match TRBD2. CDR3 length: 16 residues. CDR1 SGHNT and CDR2 YYREEE come from the germline V gene (reference sequence). V shed 2 bases and J 0 bases; nucleotides not matched to a gene: 5. CDR3: CASSFKREAYQETQYF. The CDR3 DNA is TGTGCCAGCAGCTTTAAGCGGGAGGCGTACCAAGAGACCCAGTACTTC. Supplemented by reference TRBV5-4 and TRBJ2-5, the full variable domain reads ETGVTQSPTHLIKTRGQQVTLRCSSQSGHNTVSWYQQALGQGPQFIFQYYREEENGRGNFPPRFSGLQFPNYSSELNVNALELDDSALYLCASSFKREAYQETQYFGPGTRLLVL.

The chain couples TRBV6-1 to TRBJ1-3; D uncertain. Between the trimmed V and J ends, which lost 3 bases and 0 bases, there was a span of 6 bases. Germline V gives CDR1 MNHNS, CDR2 SASEGT. CDR3 size: 14 residues. CDR3 in DNA: TGTGCCAGCAGTGATTACAGCTCTGGAAACACCATATATTTT. It codes for CASSDYSSGNTIYF.

V gene TRBV19 combines with J gene TRBJ1-1; 10 positions agree with TRBD1. CDR1 and CDR2 from the germline V gene are LNHDA and SQIVND (reference sequence). The CDR3 has 13 residues. With V trimmed by 7 bases and J by 4 bases, 3 bases remained unmatched. Here the CDR3 DNA reads TGTGCCAGTACGGACAGGGGGGTCACTGAAGCTTTCTTT. Encoded protein: CASTDRGVTEAFF.

The rearrangement uses TRBV15 and TRBJ2-1; 7 positions match TRBD2. Looked up from germline, CDR1 is LNHNV and CDR2 is YYDKDF (reference sequence). The ends lost 1 base at V and 6 bases at J; junction bases unmatched: 15. The CDR3 sequence is 18 residues long. The DNA of the CDR3 is TGTGCCACCAGCAGAGCTGGGAGGGAGGGCCCCAATCGCAATGAGCAGTTCTTC. It yields the protein CATSRAGREGPNRNEQFF.

The chain joins TRBV5-1 to TRBJ2-3; 13 bases are a match to TRBD2. Germline CDR1 SGHRS, CDR2 YFSETQ. CDR3 length: 19 amino acids. Trimming took 0 bases from V and 4 from J; bases not matched to a gene: 11. In DNA, the CDR3 is TGCGCCAGCAGCTTGGAGACTAGCGGGAGGATCCTTTGGGCAGATACGCAGTATTTT. It codes for CASSLETSGRILWADTQYF.

V and J are TRBV5-1 and TRBJ2-1; maybe TRBD1 (7 bases). The V end lost 7 bases, the J end lost 8 bases, and 25 bases lay between the germline ends. The germline gives CDR1 SGHRS, CDR2 YFSETQ. This CDR3 is 16 amino acids long. The CDR3: CASLPFDRAGRDEQFF. For the CDR3, the DNA is TGCGCCAGCCTTCCTTTCGACAGGGCCGGGAGAGATGAGCAGTTCTTC.

The chain joins TRBV7-2 to TRBJ2-1; D is undetermined. This CDR3 has 16 amino acids. Germline V lookup: CDR1 SGHTA, CDR2 FQGNSA. V was pared by 1 base and J by 0 bases, with 10 bases between. CDR3 region: CASSLDARSSYNEQFF. The CDR3 region has the DNA TGTGCCAGCAGCTTAGACGCCAGAAGCTCCTACAATGAGCAGTTCTTC.

The chain is built from TRBV2 and TRBJ1-5; TRBD1 matches at 7 bases. The J segment lost 2 bases and the V segment lost 3 bases, leaving 4 bases of the junction unmatched. Germline values: CDR1 SNHLY, CDR2 FYNNEI. The CDR3 runs to 15 residues. CDR3 nucleotide sequence: TGTGCCAGCAGTGATGGGACAGTCCGCAATCAGCCCCAGCATTTT. Encoded protein: CASSDGTVRNQPQHF.

This clone has only one observation. The rearrangement uses TRBV5-1 and TRBJ2-7; 11 bases fit TRBD2. J was trimmed by 4 bases and V by 2 bases; bases with no gene match: 5. The germline gives CDR1 SGHRS, CDR2 YFSETQ. The CDR3 contains 15 residues. DNA for the CDR3: TGCGCCAGCAGCTTAACTAGCGGGAGTCTTTACGAGCAGTACTTC. Its protein is CASSLTSGSLYEQYF.

About this clone itself: With only one base between it and a far larger clone, this is likely a read error. The rearrangement links TRBV5-1 to TRBJ2-7; TRBD1 aligns across 9 bases. Per the germline V gene, CDR1 is SGHRS and CDR2 is YFSETQ. This CDR3 spans 10 amino acids. CDR3 sequence: CASSPYRGRF. CDR3 in DNA: TGCGCCAGCAGCCCCTACAGGGGGCGCTTC.

V and J are TRBV2 and TRBJ1-5; TRBD1 is a possible D gene (6 bases). The CDR3 runs 15 residues. V was clipped by 3 bases and J by 1 base, with 10 bases between them. Germline V gives CDR1 SNHLY, CDR2 FYNNEI. Written as DNA, the CDR3 is TGTGCCAGCAGTGAGAACAGGGCCAGCAATCAGCCCCAGCATTTT. Translated: CASSENRASNQPQHF.

This clone was seen more than once but under ten times. V usage is TRBV7-3 and J usage is TRBJ1-6, with a possible D match to TRBD1 (6 bases). The CDR3 loop spans 14 amino acids. V lost 5 bases, J lost 10 bases, and 15 bases lay in between. CDR1 and CDR2 (germline): SGHTA, FQGTGA. The CDR3 sequence: CASSAQGGESPLHF. DNA of the CDR3: TGTGCCAGCAGCGCACAGGGCGGTGAATCACCCCTCCACTTT.

The chain carries TRBV5-6 and TRBJ2-1; possibly TRBD2 for D (6 bases). The V gene's germline CDR1 is SGHDT and CDR2 YYEEEE. The CDR3 has 16 amino acids. Trimming removed 1 base from V and 1 base from J, with 12 bases in between. The CDR3 region is CASSLWVGTSYNEQFF. CDR3 sequence (DNA): TGTGCCAGCAGCTTGTGGGTAGGGACTTCCTACAATGAGCAGTTCTTC.